The clone carrying this T cell receptor beta chain was picked up one time. Positively selected for CCR7, the CD45RO-negative cells used as naive CD8 cells excluded terminally differentiated effector memory CD45RA+ cells. The record originates from a study of shared clonotypes between healthy human individuals. V was shortened by 0 bases and J by 10 bases, with 16 bases between the two germline ends. The germline V gene has CDR1 SGHDT and CDR2 YYEEEE. This CDR3 spans 14 amino acids. The table came from immunoSEQ multiplex PCR; TCRdb's copy has only in-frame clones and leaves some out. The table records 1.5 million to 2.5 million clones, approximately 94% of them present only once.

The sequenced sample was naive CD8+ T cells sorted from blood. This TCR was recovered from a man between 18 and 35 years old in good health. The gene calls are TRBV5-6 and TRBJ1-1, with D perhaps matching TRBD1 (5 bases). The CDR3 loop is CASSLDRQLGGAFF. The CDR3 DNA follows: TGTGCCAGCAGCTTGGATCGGCAGCTTGGGGGAGCTTTCTTT. The entire variable domain, with the rest obtained from reference TRBV5-6 and TRBJ1-1, is as follows: DAGVTQSPTHLIKTRGQQVTLRCSPKSGHDTVSWYQQALGQGPQFIFQYYEEEERQRGNFPDRFSGHQFPNYSSELNVNALLLGDSALYLCASSLDRQLGGAFFGQGTRLTVV.